A selection of T cell receptor beta chains follows, all from one sample in a study of T-cell reconstitution after alpha-beta-depleted transplantation in children. TCRdb recomputed calls from the PCR reads with MiXCR, one row per CDR3 protein. The data hold under 850,000 distinct CDR3 sequences, with around 13% observed a single time. The specimen was PBMCs, collected before TCRalphabeta/CD19-depleted stem cell transplant. The receptors stem from a girl aged 2-9 years with congenital amegakaryocytic thrombocytopenia, due to receive a stem cell transplant. CDR3s include the opening cysteine and the closing phenylalanine or tryptophan.

cdr3_aa	j_call	v_call
CASSLGGYEGNYGYTF	TRBJ1-2	TRBV7-9
CSARPPGGRFDEQYF	TRBJ2-7	TRBV20-1
CASSFKRQGEGNEQFF	TRBJ2-1	TRBV5-6
CASSLGGPEMFF	TRBJ2-2	TRBV7-3
CASSLQGEDGYTF	TRBJ1-2	TRBV7-9
CASSEQGPYNEQFF	TRBJ2-1	TRBV5-1
CASSWIRNPYGYTF	TRBJ1-2	TRBV7-9
CASSFLAGDSGANVLTF	TRBJ2-6	TRBV27
CSVRTSGVNEQFF	TRBJ2-1	TRBV29-1
CASSFDGTYNEQFF	TRBJ2-1	TRBV5-1
CASSSPRTDTDTQYF	TRBJ2-3	TRBV5-1
CASTVRGGYYEQYF	TRBJ2-7	TRBV5-1
CASLARLNTGELFF	TRBJ2-2	TRBV28
CSVGVQGPLDEQYF	TRBJ2-7	TRBV29-1
CASSNTYIAGMKQYF	TRBJ2-7	TRBV5-1
CASSLLVGDEQYF	TRBJ2-7	TRBV7-6
CASSERYGANTEAFF	TRBJ1-1	TRBV25-1
CASSPGIKRITEQFF	TRBJ2-1	TRBV18
CASSLPTTDTQYF	TRBJ2-3	TRBV5-1
CSVESTGANYGYTF	TRBJ1-2	TRBV29-1
CASSTPGQGWEQYF	TRBJ2-7	TRBV11-2
CASNGGNYNEQFF	TRBJ2-1	TRBV7-8
CASSQVSGEQFF	TRBJ2-1	TRBV14
CASSHGLRGMPLTDTQYF	TRBJ2-3	TRBV5-1
CASSLSGSGKTQYF	TRBJ2-5	TRBV25-1
CASSLGRIRFF	TRBJ2-1	TRBV12-3/TRBV12-4
CASSVAGARAEKLFF	TRBJ1-4	TRBV9
CASSLRGTSRRETQYF	TRBJ2-5	TRBV11-2
CATSRDLYEQYF	TRBJ2-7	TRBV15
CASSGGMSEIAKNIQYF	TRBJ2-4	TRBV5-1
CASTLRGDVYEQYF	TRBJ2-7	TRBV7-9
CASSLLGTGDFYTF	TRBJ1-2	TRBV5-1
CSARIYNEQFF	TRBJ2-1	TRBV20-1
CSARVSAQETQYF	TRBJ2-5	TRBV20-1
CSAGTSPDTQYF	TRBJ2-3	TRBV20-1
CSRVDGDTQYF	TRBJ2-3	TRBV29-1
CAGSLGDTQYF	TRBJ2-3	TRBV28
CASSLSEYNEQFF	TRBJ2-1	TRBV27
CAIRFRDEQYF	TRBJ2-7	TRBV10-3
CASGPWTRLEKLFF	TRBJ1-4	TRBV6-1
CASSPRGGLAGLFEQFF	TRBJ2-1	TRBV12-3/TRBV12-4
CATSRRPGLADKDTQYF	TRBJ2-3	TRBV15
CASSSKTAGGGETQYF	TRBJ2-5	TRBV5-1
CASSPMGPPNTGELFF	TRBJ2-2	TRBV7-3
CASSVTGWAQETQYF	TRBJ2-5	TRBV27
CASSPVTGNYHEQYF	TRBJ2-7	TRBV7-2
CASSSGRAVYEQYF	TRBJ2-7	TRBV27